This T cell receptor beta chain originates from a study of OX40 agonist ivuxolimab in advanced cancers. Patients who had autoimmune disease history or got systemic immunosuppression were left out. The germline V and J ends were trimmed by 1 base and 2 bases, with 9 bases remaining between them. Per germline, CDR1 SEHNR and CDR2 FQNEAQ (reference sequence). The CDR3 consists of 15 residues. Clones were sequenced by immunoSEQ multiplex PCR, and TCRdb holds only the in-frame ones, with some missing. The sample includes approximately 86,000 clones, 92% seen only once; the top ten take 1% to 1.3%. This TCR derives from an adult with an advanced solid tumor such as melanoma, head and neck, liver or kidney cancer. This chain uses TRBV7-9 with TRBJ1-5; maybe TRBD1 (5 bases). Sequenced here: CD4+ or CD8+ T cells sorted from blood, sampled in a trial of the OX40 agonist ivuxolimab. CDR3: CASSLGGGGNQPQHF. CDR3 nucleotide sequence: TGTGCCAGCAGCTTAGGGGGAGGGGGCAATCAGCCCCAGCATTTT.